One sample yielded the 22 T cell receptor beta chains listed below, sequenced in a study of blood T cell repertoires in COVID-19. Data came from immunoSEQ multiplex PCR; TCRdb stores just in-frame clones and leaves some out. The sample records 150,000 to 200,000 clones, approximately 86% being singletons. The sequencing input was peripheral blood. The receptors come from a man in his 70s with active or convalescent COVID-19.

The chain carries TRBV6-5 and TRBJ2-7; no clear D. The V and J ends lost 7 bases and 5 bases respectively, with 9 bases between them. Germline CDR1 and CDR2: MNHEY and SVGAGI. The CDR3 is 11 residues long. The CDR3 loop reads CASTELHEQYF. CDR3 DNA: TGTGCCAGCACCGAGCTCCACGAGCAGTACTTC.

The V call is TRBV28, the J call TRBJ2-5; TRBD2 matches at 9 bases. This CDR3 region has 13 residues. Germline values: CDR1 MDHEN, CDR2 SYDVKM. J was trimmed by 5 bases and V by 4 bases; bases with no gene match: 2. The DNA of the CDR3 is TGTGCCAGCAGTTCCGGACTAGCGGAGACCCAGTACTTC. Translating gives CASSSGLAETQYF.

The chain carries TRBV27 and TRBJ2-1, with D perhaps TRBD2 (6 bases). Germline V gene lookup returns CDR1 MNHEY and CDR2 SMNVEV (reference sequence). This CDR3 comprises 13 residues. V gave up 4 bases and J gave up 8 bases, with 12 bases separating them. CDR3 bases: TGTGCCAGCAGTTCCGCCCCGGGGGATGAGCAGTTCTTC. Its protein product is CASSSAPGDEQFF.

CDR3 protein: CASTQGHNYGYTF. CDR3 nucleotides: TGTGCCAGTACCCAGGGACACAACTATGGCTACACCTTC. The rearrangement uses TRBV19 and TRBJ1-2; possible D gene TRBD1, 6 bases. The ends were cut back, 7 bases at V and 2 bases at J, with 11 bases in the middle. The CDR3 runs to 13 residues. Germline V gene sequence: CDR1 LNHDA, CDR2 SQIVND (reference sequence).

The chain couples TRBV28 to TRBJ1-2; 8 positions match TRBD1. From germline, CDR1 is MDHEN and CDR2 SYDVKM. The CDR3 totals 13 residues. J gave up 7 bases and V 3 bases, and 4 bases lay outside the gene matches. The CDR3 bases are TGTGCCAGCAGTTTCTGGCAGGGGGCTGGCTACACCTTC. It specifies CASSFWQGAGYTF.

This clone was seen a single time. The chain carries TRBV7-9 and TRBJ2-2, with D tentatively TRBD2 (6 bases). This CDR3 has 15 residues. V shed 3 bases and J shed 1 base, with 9 bases lying between them. Per germline, CDR1 SEHNR and CDR2 FQNEAQ (reference sequence). CDR3: CASSFLARNTGELFF. The CDR3 nucleotides read TGTGCCAGCAGCTTTCTAGCGCGGAACACCGGGGAGCTGTTTTTT.

J is TRBJ2-1 and V is TRBV9; D unclear. Germline CDR1 is SGDLS and CDR2 is YYNGEE. V lost 0 bases to trimming and J lost 6 bases, with 13 bases between them. The CDR3 totals 15 residues. CDR3: CASSVALTTGNEQFF. The CDR3 DNA reads TGTGCCAGCAGCGTAGCTTTAACAACGGGCAATGAGCAGTTCTTC.

The chain is built from TRBV7-9 and TRBJ2-6; tentatively, D is TRBD1 (6 bases). The CDR3 length is 18 residues. Germline CDR1 is SEHNR and CDR2 is FQNEAQ (reference sequence). V gave up 5 bases and J gave up 4 bases, with 21 bases separating them. The CDR3 DNA reads as TGTGCCAGCAGCCGTCCGCTGACAGGAGTCCCCGGGGCCAACGTCCTGACTTTC. Translated: CASSRPLTGVPGANVLTF.

This clone was seen a single time. The gene calls are TRBV13 and TRBJ1-2, with 10 bases identical to TRBD1. The germline CDR1 and CDR2 sequences are PRHDT and FYEKMQ (reference sequence). The length of the CDR3 is 14 residues. V gave up 0 bases and J gave up 8 bases; unmatched junction bases: 3. CDR3 nucleotide sequence: TGTGCCAGCAGCTTAGGGACAGGGGGCAGCGGCTACACCTTC. Amino acid sequence: CASSLGTGGSGYTF.

For this clone: An end of the junction does not agree with germline; a read error may underlie this. The genes are TRBV7-2 and TRBJ2-2; D call uncertain. The germline V gene has CDR1 SGHTA and CDR2 FQGNSA. There are 16 residues in the CDR3. The CDR3 sequence: CASRLAALTHTGELFF. CDR3 coding DNA: TGTGCCAGCAGGTTAGCTGCACTTACCCACACCGGGGAGCTGTTTTTT.

The chain combines TRBV4-1 with TRBJ1-2; D not resolved. The CDR3 spans 13 residues. The V end was cut by 0 bases, the J end by 7 bases, with 9 bases between. From germline, CDR1 is MGHRA and CDR2 YSYEKL. The CDR3 region has the DNA TGCGCCAGCAGCCAAGATCATTCCGGTGGCTACACCTTC. Encoded protein: CASSQDHSGGYTF.

This sequence joins TRBV9 and TRBJ2-4, with TRBD1 matching over 7 bases. The V and J ends lost 5 bases and 2 bases, in that order; junction bases with no gene match: 13. Germline-derived CDR1 and CDR2 are SGDLS and YYNGEE. The CDR3 contains 17 residues. DNA for the CDR3: TGTGCCAGCAGTCAAGGGGACCTGACAGGGACCAAAAACATTCAGTACTTC. Residues: CASSQGDLTGTKNIQYF.

The rearrangement uses TRBV6-5 and TRBJ1-3, with 8 bases matching TRBD1. J lost 3 bases, V lost 7 bases, and 2 bases had no gene match. This CDR3 is built from 13 residues. Germline V gene lookup returns CDR1 MNHEY and CDR2 SVGAGI. As DNA, the CDR3 is TGTGCCAGCATGGACAGGGTTGGAAACACCATATATTTT. Amino acids: CASMDRVGNTIYF.

As DNA, the CDR3 is TGTGCCAGCAGCCATTTGGGCAGGCTCACTGAAGCTTTCTTT. Amino acids: CASSHLGRLTEAFF. The chain links TRBV14 to TRBJ1-1; D unclear. The CDR3 is 14 amino acids. V was pared by 3 bases and J by 4 bases, with 12 bases between. Germline V gene sequence: CDR1 SGHDN, CDR2 FVKESK. Drawing the rest from reference TRBV14 and TRBJ1-1, the complete variable domain is EAGVTQFPSHSVIEKGQTVTLRCDPISGHDNLYWYRRVMGKEIKFLLHFVKESKQDESGMPNNRFLAERTGGTYSTLKVQPAELEDSGVYFCASSHLGRLTEAFFGQGTRLTVV.

The gene calls are TRBV5-4 and TRBJ2-6; 11 positions match TRBD1. The germline V gene encodes CDR1 SGHNT and CDR2 YYREEE (reference sequence). V lost 4 bases to trimming and J lost 2 bases; unmatched junction nucleotides: 11. The CDR3 has 19 amino acids. The CDR3 is CASSAGTGGPSAGANVLTF. The CDR3 DNA sequence: TGTGCCAGCAGCGCCGGGACAGGGGGGCCTAGCGCTGGGGCCAACGTCCTGACTTTC. Filled out from reference TRBV5-4 and TRBJ2-6, the complete variable domain reads ETGVTQSPTHLIKTRGQQVTLRCSSQSGHNTVSWYQQALGQGPQFIFQYYREEENGRGNFPPRFSGLQFPNYSSELNVNALELDDSALYLCASSAGTGGPSAGANVLTFGAGSRLTVL.

The rearrangement joins TRBV2 to TRBJ1-3; TRBD1 aligns across 7 bases. With 5 bases clipped from V and 0 bases from J, the junction kept 7 bases outside the gene matches. The CDR3 is 16 residues long. Germline V lookup: CDR1 SNHLY, CDR2 FYNNEI. DNA of the CDR3: TGTGCCAGCAGTCAACGGGACAGCCGCTCTGGAAACACCATATATTTT. Translating gives CASSQRDSRSGNTIYF.

The rearrangement joins TRBV21-1 to TRBJ2-1; the table gives TRBD1 as D, unverified against the DNA. TRBV21-1 is described as a pseudogene. The CDR3 contains 18 residues. CDR3 loop: CASSKRGPGPLNVNEQFF. CDR3 sequence (DNA): TGTGCCAGCAGCAAAAGGGGCCCCGGGCCCCTCAACGTCAATGAGCAGTTCTTC.

The chain has TRBV28 and TRBJ1-1; D unclear. CDR1 is MDHEN, CDR2 SYDVKM, per germline. With 4 bases removed from V and 5 bases from J, the gap between germline ends came to 14 bases. The CDR3 consists of 14 residues. CDR3 nucleotides: TGTGCCAGCAGTTCTGGACCGGGGAGGACTGAAGCTTTCTTT. It codes for CASSSGPGRTEAFF.

A single count supports this clone. J is TRBJ2-5 and V is TRBV10-3; a weak D match, TRBD1 (7 bases). The V and J ends lost 6 bases and 4 bases respectively, with 18 bases between them. The germline gives CDR1 ENHRY, CDR2 SYGVKD. The CDR3 sequence is 15 residues long. The CDR3 loop is CAIRGGGELTETQYF. CDR3 DNA sequence: TGTGCCATCAGAGGAGGGGGCGAGCTAACAGAGACCCAGTACTTC.

This clone was seen more than once but under ten times. This chain links TRBV5-6 with TRBJ1-1; no clear D. Germline-derived CDR1 and CDR2 are SGHDT and YYEEEE. Trimming took 2 bases from V and 4 from J, leaving 24 bases between them. The CDR3 covers 18 residues. The CDR3: CASSFDGLSRLLSTEAFF. CDR3 nucleotide sequence: TGTGCCAGCAGCTTTGACGGCCTCTCGCGGTTATTAAGCACTGAAGCTTTCTTT.

The chain links TRBV9 to TRBJ2-1; the match to TRBD1 covers 9 bases. The CDR3 length is 16 residues. J lost 8 bases, V lost 4 bases, and 13 bases had no gene match. Germline values: CDR1 SGDLS, CDR2 YYNGEE. This CDR3 is CASSSSPGTGLDEQFF. The CDR3 region has the DNA TGTGCCAGCAGCTCGAGCCCCGGGACAGGGCTGGATGAGCAGTTCTTC. Combining the CDR3 with reference TRBV9 and TRBJ2-1 gives the whole variable domain DSGVTQTPKHLITATGQRVTLRCSPRSGDLSVYWYQQSLDQGLQFLIQYYNGEERAKGNILERFSAQQFPDLHSELNLSSLELGDSALYFCASSSSPGTGLDEQFFGPGTRLTVL.

This clone showed up just a few times. The gene calls are TRBV5-8 and TRBJ2-5; possible D gene TRBD1, 5 bases. V lost 0 bases to trimming and J lost 5 bases, with 20 bases between them. This CDR3 has 17 residues. The V gene's germline CDR1 is SGHTS and CDR2 YDEGEE. The CDR3 region is CASSLGVQGAGVETQYF. The CDR3 DNA reads as TGTGCCAGCAGCTTGGGGGTCCAGGGCGCAGGAGTGGAGACCCAGTACTTC.